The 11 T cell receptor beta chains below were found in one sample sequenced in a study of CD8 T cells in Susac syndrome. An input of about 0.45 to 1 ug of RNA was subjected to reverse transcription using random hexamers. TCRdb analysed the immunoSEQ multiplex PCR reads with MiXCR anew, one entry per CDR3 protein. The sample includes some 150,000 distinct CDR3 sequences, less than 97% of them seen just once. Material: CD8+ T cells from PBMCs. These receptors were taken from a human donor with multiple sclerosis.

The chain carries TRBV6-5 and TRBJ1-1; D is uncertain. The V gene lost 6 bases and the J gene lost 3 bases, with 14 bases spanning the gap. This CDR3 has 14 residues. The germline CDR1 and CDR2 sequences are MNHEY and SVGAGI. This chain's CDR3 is CASRQGELDTEAFF. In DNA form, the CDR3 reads TGTGCCAGCAGACAAGGAGAATTGGACACTGAAGCTTTCTTT.

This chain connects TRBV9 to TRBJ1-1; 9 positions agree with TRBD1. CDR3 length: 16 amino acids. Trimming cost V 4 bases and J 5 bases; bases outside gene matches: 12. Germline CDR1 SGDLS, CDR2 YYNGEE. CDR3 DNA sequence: TGTGCCAGCAGCCAAAAACCCCGGGACAGGGATACTGAAGCTTTCTTT. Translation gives CASSQKPRDRDTEAFF.

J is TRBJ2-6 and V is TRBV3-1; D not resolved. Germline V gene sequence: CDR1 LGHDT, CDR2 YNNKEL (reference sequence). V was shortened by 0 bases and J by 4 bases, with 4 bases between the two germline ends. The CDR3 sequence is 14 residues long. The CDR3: CASSQDQGANVLTF. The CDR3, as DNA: TGTGCCAGCAGCCAAGATCAAGGGGCCAACGTCCTGACTTTC.

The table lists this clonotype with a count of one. The CDR3 loop reads CASNPGGPEAFF. In nucleotides, the CDR3 is TGTGCCAGCAATCCGGGCGGGCCTGAAGCTTTCTTT. This chain links TRBV2 with TRBJ1-1; D not certain. Germline CDR1 SNHLY, CDR2 FYNNEI. V dropped 7 bases and J dropped 6 bases, with 12 bases sitting between them. CDR3 length: 12 residues.

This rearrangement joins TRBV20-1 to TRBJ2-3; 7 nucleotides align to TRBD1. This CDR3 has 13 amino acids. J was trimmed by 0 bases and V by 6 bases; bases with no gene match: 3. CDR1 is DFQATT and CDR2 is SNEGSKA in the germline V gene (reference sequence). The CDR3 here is CSAGTASTDTQYF. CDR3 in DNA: TGCAGTGCGGGGACAGCTAGCACAGATACGCAGTATTTT.

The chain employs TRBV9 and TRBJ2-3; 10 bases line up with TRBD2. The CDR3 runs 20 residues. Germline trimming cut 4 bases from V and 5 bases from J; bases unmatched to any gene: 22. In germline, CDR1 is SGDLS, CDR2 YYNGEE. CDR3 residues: CASSTTSGAYTVTVRDTQYF. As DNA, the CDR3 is TGTGCCAGCAGCACCACTAGCGGGGCCTATACCGTGACAGTCAGAGATACGCAGTATTTT.

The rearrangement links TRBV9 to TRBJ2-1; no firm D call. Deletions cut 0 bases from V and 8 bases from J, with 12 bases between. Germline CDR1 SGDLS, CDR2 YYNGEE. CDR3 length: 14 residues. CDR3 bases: TGTGCCAGCAGCGTAGTGGTCCTGGGCGATGAGCAGTTCTTC. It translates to CASSVVVLGDEQFF.

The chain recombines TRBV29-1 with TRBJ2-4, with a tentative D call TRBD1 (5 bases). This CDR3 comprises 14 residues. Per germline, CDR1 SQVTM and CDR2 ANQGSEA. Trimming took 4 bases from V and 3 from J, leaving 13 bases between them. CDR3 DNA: TGCAGCGTTGTCGTCACAGGCGGCAAAAACATTCAGTACTTC. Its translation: CSVVVTGGKNIQYF.

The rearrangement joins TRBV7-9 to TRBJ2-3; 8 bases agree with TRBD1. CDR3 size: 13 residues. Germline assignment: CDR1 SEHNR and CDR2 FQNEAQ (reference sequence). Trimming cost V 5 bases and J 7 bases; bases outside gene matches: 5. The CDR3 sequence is CASSGRQGNTQYF. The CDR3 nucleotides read TGTGCCAGCAGCGGCCGACAGGGGAATACGCAGTATTTT.

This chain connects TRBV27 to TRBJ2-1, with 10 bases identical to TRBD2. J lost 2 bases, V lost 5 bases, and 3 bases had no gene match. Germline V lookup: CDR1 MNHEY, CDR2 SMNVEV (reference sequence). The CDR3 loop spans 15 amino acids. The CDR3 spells CASSPGTSAYNEQFF. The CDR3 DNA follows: TGTGCCAGCAGTCCCGGGACTAGCGCCTACAATGAGCAGTTCTTC.

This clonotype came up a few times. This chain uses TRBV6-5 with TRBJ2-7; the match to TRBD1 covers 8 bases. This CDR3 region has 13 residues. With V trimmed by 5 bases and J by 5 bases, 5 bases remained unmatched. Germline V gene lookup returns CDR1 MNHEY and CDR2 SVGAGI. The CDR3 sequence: CASSKGQGNEQYF. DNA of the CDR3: TGTGCCAGCAGTAAAGGACAGGGAAACGAGCAGTACTTC.